The following is a T cell receptor beta chain sequence with its context. What it binds is unknown. The CDR3 contains 15 residues. Per germline, CDR1 KGHSH and CDR2 LQKENI. The V and J ends lost 3 bases and 7 bases, in that order; junction bases with no gene match: 6. This specimen comes from a study of identical twins. The study's findings and limits: Sequences that were out-of-frame, alpha and twin-shared displayed an excess of low generation probability.

Donors uniformly comprised healthy Caucasians. MiXCR, run by TCRdb on the 5' RACE reads, gives a single entry per CDR3 protein. The profile shows approximately 680,000 distinct CDR3 sequences, about 7.6% of them singletons. These same records also appear under a second study, on yellow fever vaccine responses in identical twins. Turning to that study: Twin vaccine T cell responses reportedly seemed partly convergent, partly personalized.

Material for sequencing was PBMCs. The sequence was collected from a woman aged 18-35 years in good health. V and J are TRBV18 and TRBJ2-1; TRBD2 agrees at 10 bases. The CDR3 reads CASSPERGGLNEQFF. CDR3 nucleotide sequence: TGTGCCAGCTCACCCGAGCGGGGGGGCCTTAATGAGCAGTTCTTC.